This T cell receptor beta chain was retrieved from a study of blood T cell repertoires in COVID-19. Study-wide context: The United States, Italy and Spain provided the acute and convalescent COVID-19 samples. Sample material is recorded as cDNA or gDNA derived from T cells, B-cell-depleted T cells, or PBMCs.

CDR3 length: 13 amino acids. Germline CDR1 MDHEN, CDR2 SYDVKM. Unmatched junction bases numbered 6, after V lost 9 bases and J lost 2 bases. Under the authors' procedure: The authors estimated nucleated cell counts from reference gene primer amplification. Clones were read by immunoSEQ multiplex PCR, and TCRdb kept only the in-frame ones, dropping some. D and trimming were read from the DNA, whereas the V and J calls and clone size are those reported in that table. The table includes 440,000 or so clones, over 75% detected once. Sequencing was done on a sample of peripheral blood. The chain uses TRBV28 and TRBJ2-7, with TRBD2 matching 8 bases. The origin of this receptor is a woman aged 40 to 49 with COVID-19, enrolled during active disease. CDR3: CASRGGEAYEQYF. The CDR3 region has the DNA TGTGCCAGTCGGGGGGGAGAGGCCTACGAGCAGTACTTC.